This T cell receptor beta chain was sequenced in a study of blood T cell repertoires in COVID-19. Study-level background: Both acute and convalescent COVID-19 samples were obtained from the United States, Italy and Spain. The cDNA or gDNA used as material had been derived from T cells, B-cell-depleted T cells, or PBMCs.

Original analysis: Estimates of nucleated cell counts were drawn from the amplification of reference gene primers. Here immunoSEQ multiplex PCR was the method, and the copy in TCRdb shows in-frame clones only, minus some. V and J calls and clone size come straight from that table; D and trimming were deduced from the DNA. The sample has about 170,000 clones; 85% to 90% are singletons. The CDR3 contains 16 residues. V was clipped by 0 bases and J by 0 bases; unmatched bases: 2. Germline V gene lookup returns CDR1 SGDLS and CDR2 YYNGEE. V is TRBV9 and J is TRBJ2-3, with TRBD2 identical over 9 bases. The clonotype comes from a woman in her sixties with COVID-19, enrolled during active disease. Sample: peripheral blood. For the CDR3, the DNA is TGTGCCAGCAGCGTAGGACTAGCGGTGAGCACAGATACGCAGTATTTT. Amino acids: CASSVGLAVSTDTQYF.